This record concerns one T cell receptor beta chain sequence. The antigen is not known. TCR beta cDNA came from around 0.5 ug total RNA, primed with a constant-region primer. ARM-PCR was slightly modified, and three nested multiplex PCR rounds with it gave rise to the TCR beta libraries. The study ran its first two PCR rounds for nine to ten cycles each, using TRBV1-TRBV30 forward primers and a C-beta reverse primer. TCRdb reprocessed the multiplex PCR reads via MiXCR and lists one record per CDR3 protein. This sample carries tens of thousands of distinct CDR3 sequences, less than 75% of them seen once, and the ten largest clones take around 60%. This CDR3 has 13 residues. Germline V gene data show CDR1 as MNHNY and CDR2 as SVGAGI (reference sequence). Trimming cost V 11 bases and J 15 bases, with 23 bases left between them. RNA and DNA were co-extracted from approximately 20-30 mg of unsorted bulk tissue. Five separate regions per tumor were sampled.

This sample is part of a study of tumor-infiltrating lymphocytes in primary liver carcinoma. Study outcomes and limitations: Significantly greater top-250-clone fractions characterized tumors relative to blood (p = 0.039).

Material: liver tumor tissue from sampling region 2. As to subset: tumor region T2, inferior pole. The chain carries TRBV6-6 and TRBJ1-6; D possibly corresponds to TRBD1 (5 bases). This TCR came from a man aged 35 to 55 with primary liver carcinoma and hepatitis B virus infection. CDR3 sequence: CAGGGTYNTLLHF. The DNA for the CDR3 is TGTGCCGGCGGGGGGACGTATAATACACTCCTCCACTTT.